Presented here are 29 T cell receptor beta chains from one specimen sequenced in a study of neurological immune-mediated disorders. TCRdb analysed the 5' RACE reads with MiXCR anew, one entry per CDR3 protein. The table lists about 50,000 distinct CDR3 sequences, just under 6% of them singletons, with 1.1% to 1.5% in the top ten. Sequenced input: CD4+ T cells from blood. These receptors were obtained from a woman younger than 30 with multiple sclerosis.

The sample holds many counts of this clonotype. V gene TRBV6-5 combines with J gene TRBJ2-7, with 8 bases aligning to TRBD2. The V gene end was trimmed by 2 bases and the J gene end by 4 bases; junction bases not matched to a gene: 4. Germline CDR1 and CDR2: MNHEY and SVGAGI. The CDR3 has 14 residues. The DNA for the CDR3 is TGTGCCAGCAGTTACCGGGGGGGGTGGTACGAGCAGTACTTC. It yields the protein CASSYRGGWYEQYF.

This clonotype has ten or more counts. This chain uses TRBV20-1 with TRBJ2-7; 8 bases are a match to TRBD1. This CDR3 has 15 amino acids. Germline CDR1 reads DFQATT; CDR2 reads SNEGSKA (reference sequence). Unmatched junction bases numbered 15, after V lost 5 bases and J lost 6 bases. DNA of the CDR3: TGCAGTGCTGCCAACCCGCGGACAGGGCCGGGCGAGCAGTACGTC. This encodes CSAANPRTGPGEQYV.

CDR3 region: CASSDPRTGYYNEQFF. For the CDR3, the DNA is TGTGCCAGCAGTGATCCACGGACAGGGTATTACAATGAGCAGTTCTTC. The chain recombines TRBV25-1 with TRBJ2-1; 8 bases fit TRBD1. The CDR3 is 16 residues long. V was pared by 3 bases and J by 4 bases, with 8 bases of the junction left unmatched. CDR1 is MGHDK and CDR2 is SYGVNS in the germline V gene.

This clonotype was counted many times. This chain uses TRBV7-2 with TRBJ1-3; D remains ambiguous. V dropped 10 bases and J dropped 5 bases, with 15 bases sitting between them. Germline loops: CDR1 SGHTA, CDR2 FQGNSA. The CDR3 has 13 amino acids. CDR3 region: CATFEVLRNTIYF. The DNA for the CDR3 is TGTGCCACCTTCGAGGTCCTCAGAAACACCATATATTTT. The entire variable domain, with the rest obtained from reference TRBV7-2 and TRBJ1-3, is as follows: GAGVSQSPSNKVTEKGKDVELRCDPISGHTALYWYRQSLGQGLEFLIYFQGNSAPDKSGLPSDRFSAERTGGSVSTLTIQRTQQEDSAVYLCATFEVLRNTIYFGEGSWLTVV.

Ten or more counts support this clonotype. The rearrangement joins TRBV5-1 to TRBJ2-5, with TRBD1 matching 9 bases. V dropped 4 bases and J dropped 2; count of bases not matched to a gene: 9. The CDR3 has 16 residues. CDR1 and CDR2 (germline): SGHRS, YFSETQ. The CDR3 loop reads CASSTIRDREQETQYF. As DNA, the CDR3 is TGCGCCAGCAGCACTATACGGGACAGGGAACAAGAGACCCAGTACTTC.

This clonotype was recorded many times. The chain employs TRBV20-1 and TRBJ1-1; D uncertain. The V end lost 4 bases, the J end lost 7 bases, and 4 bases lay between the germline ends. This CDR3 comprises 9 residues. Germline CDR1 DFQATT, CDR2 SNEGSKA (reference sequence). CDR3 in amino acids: CSATSEAFF. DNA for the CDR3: TGCAGTGCTACCAGTGAAGCTTTCTTT.

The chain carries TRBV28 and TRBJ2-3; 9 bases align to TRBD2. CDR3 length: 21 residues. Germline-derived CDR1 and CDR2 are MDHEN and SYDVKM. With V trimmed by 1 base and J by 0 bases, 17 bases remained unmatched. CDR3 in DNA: TGTGCCAGCAGTTTATTGTCGTACTCAGTAGCGGGAGAGGTTAGCACAGATACGCAGTATTTT. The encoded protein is CASSLLSYSVAGEVSTDTQYF.

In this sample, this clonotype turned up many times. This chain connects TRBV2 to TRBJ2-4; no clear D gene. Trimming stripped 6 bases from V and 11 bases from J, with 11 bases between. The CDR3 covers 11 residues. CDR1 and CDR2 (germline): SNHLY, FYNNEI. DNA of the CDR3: TGTGCCAGCAGCGTCGTAGATCTTCAGTACTTC. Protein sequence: CASSVVDLQYF.

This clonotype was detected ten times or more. The CDR3 is CASSLRANQPQHF. The CDR3 DNA is TGTGCCAGCAGCTTAAGGGCTAATCAGCCCCAGCATTTT. The V gene is TRBV7-8, the J gene TRBJ1-5; D not resolved. This CDR3 comprises 13 residues. The V end was cut by 2 bases, the J end by 4 bases, with 6 bases between. From germline, CDR1 is SGHVS and CDR2 FQNEAQ.

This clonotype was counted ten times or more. For the CDR3, the DNA is TGCGCCAGCAGCACTGGACAAAGCTCTGGAAACACCATATATTTT. Residues: CASSTGQSSGNTIYF. The chain recombines TRBV5-1 with TRBJ1-3, with a tentative D call TRBD1 (5 bases). Trimming removed 4 bases at V and 0 bases at J, with 11 bases between. Germline values: CDR1 SGHRS, CDR2 YFSETQ. The CDR3 has 15 residues.

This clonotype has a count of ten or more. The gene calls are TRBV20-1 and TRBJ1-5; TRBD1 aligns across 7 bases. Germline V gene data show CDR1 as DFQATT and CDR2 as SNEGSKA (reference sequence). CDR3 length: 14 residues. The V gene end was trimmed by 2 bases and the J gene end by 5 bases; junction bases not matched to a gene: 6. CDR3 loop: CSARTGVGDQPQHF. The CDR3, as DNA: TGCAGTGCTAGAACAGGGGTCGGTGATCAGCCCCAGCATTTT.

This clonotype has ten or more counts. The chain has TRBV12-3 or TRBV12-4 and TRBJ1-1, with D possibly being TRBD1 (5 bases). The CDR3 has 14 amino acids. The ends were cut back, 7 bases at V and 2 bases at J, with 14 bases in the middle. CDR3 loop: CASTKDTANTEAFF. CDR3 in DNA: TGTGCCAGCACCAAGGACACGGCTAACACTGAAGCTTTCTTT.

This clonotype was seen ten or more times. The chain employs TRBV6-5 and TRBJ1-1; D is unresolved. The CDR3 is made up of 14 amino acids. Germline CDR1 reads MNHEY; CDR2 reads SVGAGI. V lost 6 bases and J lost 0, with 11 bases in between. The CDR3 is CASRPRRMNTEAFF. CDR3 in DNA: TGTGCCAGCAGACCACGGCGGATGAACACTGAAGCTTTCTTT.

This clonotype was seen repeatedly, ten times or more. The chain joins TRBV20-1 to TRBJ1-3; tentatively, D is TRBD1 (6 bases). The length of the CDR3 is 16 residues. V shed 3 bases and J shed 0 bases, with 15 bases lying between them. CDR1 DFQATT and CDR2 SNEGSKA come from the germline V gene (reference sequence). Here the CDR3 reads CSARGAGTFSGNTIYF. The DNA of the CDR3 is TGCAGTGCTAGGGGGGCCGGGACTTTCTCTGGAAACACCATATATTTT.

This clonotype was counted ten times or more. The CDR3 DNA reads TGCGCCAGCAGCTTGGGTCAGGGGGCGAACCCTGGCTATGGCTACACCTTC. Its protein is CASSLGQGANPGYGYTF. This chain uses TRBV5-1 with TRBJ1-2; 8 positions agree with TRBD1. This CDR3 region has 17 residues. Germline V gene data show CDR1 as SGHRS and CDR2 as YFSETQ. J lost 4 bases, V lost 0 bases, and 11 bases had no gene match.

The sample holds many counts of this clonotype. This CDR3 is CAISESSGRSKQYV. CDR3 nucleotide sequence: TGTGCCATCAGTGAATCTAGCGGGAGGAGTAAGCAGTACGTC. The J gene is TRBJ2-7, the V gene TRBV10-3; 11 bases agree with TRBD2. The CDR3 runs 14 residues. The germline gives CDR1 ENHRY, CDR2 SYGVKD. V lost 3 bases and J lost 8; bases outside the gene matches: 6.

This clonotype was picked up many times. The CDR3 coding sequence is TGTGCCAGCAGTTATTCTGGGGGTTTTTCGAACACTGAAGCTTTCTTT. It yields the protein CASSYSGGFSNTEAFF. The chain uses TRBV6-5 and TRBJ1-1; D is possibly TRBD1 (5 bases). The germline gives CDR1 MNHEY, CDR2 SVGAGI. The CDR3 spans 16 residues. Deletions cut 3 bases from V and 1 base from J, with 15 bases between.

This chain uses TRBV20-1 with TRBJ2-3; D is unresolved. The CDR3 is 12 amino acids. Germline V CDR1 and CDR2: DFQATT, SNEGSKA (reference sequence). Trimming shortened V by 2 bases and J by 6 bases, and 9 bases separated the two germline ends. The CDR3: CSARHRADTQYF. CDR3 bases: TGCAGTGCTAGACACCGAGCGGATACGCAGTATTTT.

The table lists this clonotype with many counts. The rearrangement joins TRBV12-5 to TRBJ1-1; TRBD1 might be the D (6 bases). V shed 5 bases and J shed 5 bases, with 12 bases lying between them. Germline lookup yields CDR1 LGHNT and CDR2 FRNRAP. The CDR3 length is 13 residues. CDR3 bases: TGTGCTAGTGGTGCAGGGGTTAGTACTGAAGCTTTCTTT. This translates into CASGAGVSTEAFF.

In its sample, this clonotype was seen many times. CDR3 in DNA: TGCAGTGCAAAGGGGGGCGGCCGTAACACAGATACGCAGTATTTT. This gives the protein CSAKGGGRNTDTQYF. The rearrangement links TRBV20-1 to TRBJ2-3; either TRBD1 or TRBD2 may fit D (6 bases each). V lost 6 bases to trimming and J lost 2 bases, with 18 bases between them. CDR1 DFQATT and CDR2 SNEGSKA come from the germline V gene (reference sequence). CDR3 length: 15 residues.

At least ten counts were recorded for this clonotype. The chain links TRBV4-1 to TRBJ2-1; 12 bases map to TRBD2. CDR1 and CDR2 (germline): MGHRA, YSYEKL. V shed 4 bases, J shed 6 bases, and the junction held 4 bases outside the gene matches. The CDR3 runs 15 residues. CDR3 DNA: TGCGCCAGCAGCCTGACTAGCGGGAGTGCCAATGAGCAGTTCTTC. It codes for CASSLTSGSANEQFF.

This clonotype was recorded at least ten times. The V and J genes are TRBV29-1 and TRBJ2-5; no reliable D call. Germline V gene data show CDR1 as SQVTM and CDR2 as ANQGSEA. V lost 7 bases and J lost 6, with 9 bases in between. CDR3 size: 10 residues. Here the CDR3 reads CSAGFQTQYF. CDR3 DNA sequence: TGCAGCGCCGGATTCCAGACCCAGTACTTC.

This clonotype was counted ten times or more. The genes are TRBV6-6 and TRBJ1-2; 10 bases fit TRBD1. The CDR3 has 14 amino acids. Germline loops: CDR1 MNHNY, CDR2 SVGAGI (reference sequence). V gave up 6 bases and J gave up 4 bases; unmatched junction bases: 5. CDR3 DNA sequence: TGTGCCAGCAGGACCGGACAGGGGGGCTATGGCTACACCTTC. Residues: CASRTGQGGYGYTF.

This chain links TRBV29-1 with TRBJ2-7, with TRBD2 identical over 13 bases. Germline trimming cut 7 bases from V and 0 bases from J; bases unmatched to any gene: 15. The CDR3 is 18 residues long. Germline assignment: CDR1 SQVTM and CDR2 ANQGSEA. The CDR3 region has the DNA TGCAGCGCCGTCGGACTAGCGGGAGCTGGAGGGGTCTCCTACGAGCAGTACGTC. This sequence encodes CSAVGLAGAGGVSYEQYV.

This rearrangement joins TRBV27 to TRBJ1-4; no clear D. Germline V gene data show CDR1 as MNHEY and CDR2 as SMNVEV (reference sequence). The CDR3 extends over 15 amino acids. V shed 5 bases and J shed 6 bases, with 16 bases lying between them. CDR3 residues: CASSRTVSLDEKLFF. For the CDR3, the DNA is TGTGCCAGCAGTCGGACGGTGTCTCTTGATGAAAAACTGTTTTTT.

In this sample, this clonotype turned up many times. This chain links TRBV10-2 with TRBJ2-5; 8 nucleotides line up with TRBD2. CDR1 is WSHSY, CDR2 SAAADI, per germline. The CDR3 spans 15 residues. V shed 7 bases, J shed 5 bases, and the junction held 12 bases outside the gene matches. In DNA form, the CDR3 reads TGCGCCAGCAAGGAGTCTAGCGGGTTAGTGGAGACCCAGTACTTC. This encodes CASKESSGLVETQYF.

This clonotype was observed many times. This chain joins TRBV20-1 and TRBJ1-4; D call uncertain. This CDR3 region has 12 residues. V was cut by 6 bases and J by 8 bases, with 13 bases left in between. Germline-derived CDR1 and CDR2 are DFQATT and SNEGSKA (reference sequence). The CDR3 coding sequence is TGCAGTGCCTTAGCGGGCCGGGAAAAACTGTTTTTT. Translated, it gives CSALAGREKLFF.

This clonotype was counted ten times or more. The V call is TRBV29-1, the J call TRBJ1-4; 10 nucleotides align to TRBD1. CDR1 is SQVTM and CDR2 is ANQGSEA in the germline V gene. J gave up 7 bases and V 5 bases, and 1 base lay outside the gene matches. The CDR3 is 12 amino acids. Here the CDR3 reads CSVRTGGEKLFF. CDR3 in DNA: TGCAGCGTTCGGACAGGGGGTGAAAAACTGTTTTTT.

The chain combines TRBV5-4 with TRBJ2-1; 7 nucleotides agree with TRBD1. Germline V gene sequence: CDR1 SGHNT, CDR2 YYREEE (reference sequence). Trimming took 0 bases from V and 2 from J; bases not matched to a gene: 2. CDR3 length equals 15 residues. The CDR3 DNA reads TGTGCCAGCAGCTTGGTGGGACAGCCCTACAATGAGCAGTTCTTC. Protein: CASSLVGQPYNEQFF.